These 19 T cell receptor beta chains originate from one sample sequenced in a study of regulatory T cells in long-lasting Graves disease. Time point noted: newly diagnosed GD, antithyroid drugs for less than 3 months. Scientists built the TCR library using RNA that was extracted from PBMCs. According to the study, TCR beta libraries were built with iRepertoire HTBI primers and CDR3-region Arm-PCR. One entry per CDR3 protein, called by TCRdb with MiXCR from the multiplex PCR reads. The repertoire holds a few hundred thousand distinct CDR3 sequences, with 15% to 20% as singletons. The data were also submitted as part of a second study, on T cells in Graves' hyperthyroidism and ophthalmopathy.

This material consisted of peripheral blood mononuclear cells (PBMCs), taken at new diagnosis, from a patient treated with antithyroid drugs. These receptors were obtained from a woman in her late teens or twenties with Graves disease.

This clonotype was observed a few times. DNA of the CDR3: TGTGCCACCAAGACGGGGTCCAGGGAGCTGTTTTTT. Protein: CATKTGSRELFF. The V call is TRBV15, the J call TRBJ2-2; D might be TRBD2 (5 bases). Trimming took off 7 bases at V and 9 bases at J, with 12 bases between the two ends. The length of the CDR3 is 12 residues. Germline CDR1 and CDR2: LNHNV and YYDKDF (reference sequence).

This clonotype was counted many times. This chain links TRBV6-2 or TRBV6-3 with TRBJ2-3; either TRBD1 or TRBD2 may supply D (5 bases each). The CDR3 length is 16 residues. The germline V gene has CDR1 MNHEY and CDR2 SVGEGT. Trimming took off 0 bases at V and 2 bases at J, with 12 bases between the two ends. CDR3 protein: CASSYSNVGTTDTQYF. The CDR3 DNA follows: TGTGCCAGCAGTTACTCGAACGTGGGGACCACAGATACGCAGTATTTT.

This clonotype was observed at least ten times. The CDR3 loop is CASSVAGASTNEQFF. Written as DNA, the CDR3 is TGTGCCAGCAGCGTCGCTGGGGCTAGTACCAATGAGCAGTTCTTC. This chain uses TRBV9 with TRBJ2-1; weak D call: TRBD1 (5 bases). V lost 2 bases and J 6 bases, leaving 15 bases between the germline ends. The germline V gene encodes CDR1 SGDLS and CDR2 YYNGEE. The CDR3 covers 15 residues. The variable domain in full, with the rest retrieved from reference TRBV9 and TRBJ2-1, is DSGVTQTPKHLITATGQRVTLRCSPRSGDLSVYWYQQSLDQGLQFLIQYYNGEERAKGNILERFSAQQFPDLHSELNLSSLELGDSALYFCASSVAGASTNEQFFGPGTRLTVL.

Note on this clonotype: A read error likely explains this, since a far larger clone differs by one base. Here the CDR3 DNA reads TGTGCCAGCTCACCCAACTCCCTCCATGAGACCCAGTACTTC. As protein: CASSPNSLHETQYF. This sequence joins TRBV18 and TRBJ2-1; D is unclear. The J call could be wrong; TRBJ2-5 is a better fit for the DNA end. CDR1 is KGHSH and CDR2 is LQKENI in the germline V gene. The CDR3 sequence is 14 residues long.

Ten or more counts support this clonotype. V usage is TRBV7-9 and J usage is TRBJ2-1; TRBD1 matches at 12 bases. The CDR3 consists of 16 residues. With 3 bases clipped from V and 6 bases from J, the junction kept 6 bases outside the gene matches. Germline loops: CDR1 SEHNR, CDR2 FQNEAQ (reference sequence). Here the CDR3 reads CASSFAGTGGLNEQFF. The DNA of the CDR3 is TGTGCCAGCAGCTTTGCCGGGACAGGGGGCCTCAATGAGCAGTTCTTC.

The chain joins TRBV19 to TRBJ2-1, with D tentatively TRBD2 (6 bases). The CDR3 has 14 residues. V lost 8 bases, J lost 7 bases, and 18 bases lay in between. Germline V gene data show CDR1 as LNHDA and CDR2 as SQIVND (reference sequence). The CDR3 loop is CASSIGTVWNEQFF. The CDR3 DNA follows: TGTGCCAGTTCTATCGGGACTGTGTGGAATGAGCAGTTCTTC.

This clonotype occurred a few times. The chain links TRBV14 to TRBJ1-1; perhaps TRBD1 as D (5 bases). V lost 3 bases, J lost 4 bases, and 12 bases lay in between. The length of the CDR3 is 14 residues. Germline V CDR1 and CDR2: SGHDN, FVKESK. For the CDR3, the DNA is TGTGCCAGCAGCCAGCGGGGCTTCGCCACTGAAGCTTTCTTT. It translates to CASSQRGFATEAFF.

In its sample, this clonotype was seen many times. The chain carries TRBV20-1 and TRBJ2-1; 11 nucleotides line up with TRBD2. Germline V lookup: CDR1 DFQATT, CDR2 SNEGSKA (reference sequence). The CDR3 is 16 amino acids. J gave up 8 bases and V 5 bases, and 14 bases lay outside the gene matches. In DNA form, the CDR3 reads TGCAGTGCTGGCCTTGGTAGCGGGAGGGCCAGGGATGAGCAGTTCTTC. As protein: CSAGLGSGRARDEQFF.

The chain links TRBV7-9 to TRBJ2-4, with D perhaps matching TRBD1 (6 bases). V was pared by 1 base and J by 15 bases, with 19 bases between. The CDR3 is 14 residues long. The germline V gene encodes CDR1 SEHNR and CDR2 FQNEAQ (reference sequence). DNA of the CDR3: TGTGCCAGCAGCTTAGAACAGGGATACAAATCCGTGTACTTC. This sequence encodes CASSLEQGYKSVYF.

The chain recombines TRBV28 with TRBJ1-5; 8 bases fit TRBD1. CDR3 size: 16 residues. In germline, CDR1 is MDHEN, CDR2 SYDVKM. V gave up 2 bases and J gave up 3 bases; unmatched junction bases: 6. CDR3 amino acids: CASSLRGDRFNQPQHF. The CDR3 DNA follows: TGTGCCAGCAGTTTACGGGGGGACAGGTTCAATCAGCCCCAGCATTTT.

This clonotype has just a few counts. The genes are TRBV6-5 and TRBJ2-2; the D gene is possibly TRBD1 (8 bases). Germline values: CDR1 MNHEY, CDR2 SVGAGI. The V and J ends lost 2 bases and 6 bases respectively, with 13 bases between them. CDR3 size: 15 residues. CDR3 nucleotides: TGTGCCAGCAGTTACGACAGGGGAGGGGCCGGGGAGCTGTTTTTT. This encodes CASSYDRGGAGELFF.

This clonotype was counted between two and nine times. The chain employs TRBV5-1 and TRBJ2-3; 11 bases map to TRBD2. The V segment lost 7 bases and the J segment 7 bases; nucleotides outside the gene matches: 11. This CDR3 has 15 residues. Germline CDR1 and CDR2: SGHRS and YFSETQ. The CDR3 is CASQTLAGGRNTQYF. CDR3 sequence (DNA): TGCGCCAGCCAGACCTTAGCGGGGGGGCGGAATACGCAGTATTTT.

This clonotype has ten or more counts. V usage is TRBV2 and J usage is TRBJ1-1, with D uncertain. Trimming took 4 bases from V and 1 from J, leaving 10 bases between them. Germline V gene data show CDR1 as SNHLY and CDR2 as FYNNEI. This CDR3 comprises 14 residues. The CDR3 region has the DNA TGTGCCAGCAGTGCCCCTCTAGGGAACACTGAAGCTTTCTTT. This gives the protein CASSAPLGNTEAFF.

Many counts were recorded for this clonotype. J is TRBJ2-7 and V is TRBV28, with 8 bases lining up with TRBD2. Germline trimming cut 3 bases from V and 5 bases from J; bases unmatched to any gene: 6. Looked up from germline, CDR1 is MDHEN and CDR2 is SYDVKM. CDR3 length equals 14 residues. CDR3 coding DNA: TGTGCCAGCAGTTTCAGAGCGGGAGTGGACGAGCAGTACTTC. Translated: CASSFRAGVDEQYF. The full variable domain, completed using reference TRBV28 and TRBJ2-7, is DVKVTQSSRYLVKRTGEKVFLECVQDMDHENMFWYRQDPGLGLRLIYFSYDVKMKEKGDIPEGYSVSREKKERFSLILESASTNQTSMYLCASSFRAGVDEQYFGPGTRLTVT.

This clonotype was observed many times. The rearrangement links TRBV6-2 or TRBV6-3 to TRBJ1-6, with D hard to call. CDR1 is MNHEY and CDR2 is SVGEGT in the germline V gene. V was trimmed by 5 bases and J by 6 bases, leaving 8 bases between them. CDR3 size: 13 residues. CDR3 protein: CASSGLINSPLHF. The CDR3 DNA reads TGTGCCAGCAGTGGACTGATTAATTCACCCCTCCACTTT.

This clonotype occurred many times. This chain connects TRBV18 to TRBJ2-2; no firm D call. Germline CDR1 is KGHSH and CDR2 is LQKENI. Trimming removed 3 bases from V and 0 bases from J, with 14 bases in between. The CDR3 sequence is 17 residues long. In DNA, the CDR3 is TGTGCCAGCTCACCCACGACTGAAACTGCGAACACCGGGGAGCTGTTTTTT. Translation: CASSPTTETANTGELFF.

This chain joins TRBV3-1 and TRBJ2-2; 13 nucleotides match TRBD2. CDR3 length: 19 amino acids. The V segment lost 2 bases and the J segment 3 bases; nucleotides outside the gene matches: 9. The germline V gene encodes CDR1 LGHDT and CDR2 YNNKEL (reference sequence). The CDR3 spells CASSQFPGLAGDHTGELFF. CDR3 nucleotides: TGTGCCAGCAGCCAATTTCCTGGACTAGCGGGGGACCACACCGGGGAGCTGTTTTTT.

There are a few counts of this clonotype. This rearrangement joins TRBV7-9 to TRBJ1-3, with a weak D call TRBD1 (5 bases). Germline assignment: CDR1 SEHNR and CDR2 FQNEAQ (reference sequence). The CDR3 totals 17 residues. V lost 2 bases and J lost 0, with 14 bases in between. For the CDR3, the DNA is TGTGCCAGCAGCTTATCTATCGACAGCCTCTCTGGAAACACCATATATTTT. Its translation: CASSLSIDSLSGNTIYF.

There are a few counts of this clonotype. The V and J genes are TRBV5-4 and TRBJ1-2; D not resolved. The germline V and J ends were trimmed by 6 bases and 1 base, with 10 bases remaining between them. Germline V gives CDR1 SGHNT, CDR2 YYREEE (reference sequence). The CDR3 sequence is 13 residues long. Written as DNA, the CDR3 is TGTGCCAGCACCGCGGACCGTAACTATGGCTACACCTTC. The encoded protein is CASTADRNYGYTF.